This is a list of T cell receptor beta chains from one sample in a study of blood T cell repertoires in COVID-19. Some clones are missing from TCRdb's copy, which holds only in-frame ones; the method was immunoSEQ multiplex PCR. This sample has some 200,000 clones, with around 82% found just once. The sequencing sample was made of peripheral blood. These receptors were taken from a human donor in a cohort sampled during active COVID-19. The CDR3 runs from the conserved cysteine through the conserved F or W. The D gene is left open where the match is weak. Where a row states a size, it is once, few, many or the class of an expanded clone; other rows omit it.

CASSESGEGEKLFF TGTGCCAGCAGCGAGTCAGGGGAAGGTGAAAAACTGTTTTTT - TRBJ1-4 - TRBV6-4
CASSSPGASGRYNEQFF TGTGCCAGCAGTTCTCCCGGCGCTAGCGGGCGATACAATGAGCAGTTCTTC TRBD2 TRBJ2-1 - TRBV28
CASIEQANSPLHF TGTGCCAGCATCGAGCAGGCTAATTCACCCCTCCACTTT - TRBJ1-6 - TRBV6-6
CASSLGGQGARQPQHF TGTGCCAGCAGCTTGGGGGGACAGGGGGCCCGACAGCCCCAGCATTTT TRBD1 TRBJ1-5 - TRBV5-8
CASKKSDRTNTEAFF TGCGCCAGCAAAAAATCCGACAGGACGAACACTGAAGCTTTCTTT - TRBJ1-1 - TRBV10-1
CASSEGAAGGLQKTQYF TGTGCCAGCAGTGAAGGGGCGGCAGGGGGCTTGCAGAAGACCCAGTACTTC TRBD1 TRBJ2-5 - TRBV6-1
CASEDRRRVSTEAFF TGTGCCAGCGAGGATAGACGGCGGGTGAGCACTGAAGCTTTCTTT - TRBJ1-1 - TRBV2
CASSEALGAYQPQHF TGTGCCAGCAGTGAAGCGCTAGGAGCTTATCAGCCCCAGCATTTT - TRBJ1-5 - TRBV2
CASSPPKTTSENEQYF TGTGCCAGCTCACCACCGAAGACGACTAGCGAGAACGAGCAGTACTTC TRBD2 TRBJ2-7 - TRBV18
CASSQTGGRSSYEQYF TGCGCCAGCAGCCAAACAGGGGGCCGGAGCTCCTACGAGCAGTACTTC TRBD1 TRBJ2-7 - TRBV4-1
CASSRGPSGGYNSPLHF TGTGCCAGCAGCCGAGGACCCAGCGGCGGGTATAATTCACCCCTCCACTTT - TRBJ1-6 - TRBV5-5
CASSLSGGYNEQFF TGTGCCAGCAGCTTAAGCGGGGGTTACAATGAGCAGTTCTTC TRBD2 TRBJ2-1 - TRBV7-8
CASSLERGMGANVLTF TGCGCCAGCAGCTTGGAGCGGGGGATGGGGGCCAACGTCCTGACTTTC TRBD2 TRBJ2-6 - TRBV5-1
CASSRGGAYDEQYF TGTGCCAGCAGCCGTGGGGGGGCTTATGACGAGCAGTACTTC - TRBJ2-7 - TRBV7-2
CASSRGRPPGGYGYTF TGTGCCAGCAGCCGAGGACGGCCACCCGGAGGGTATGGCTACACCTTC - TRBJ1-2 - TRBV6-6
CASRRQGADYGYTF TGTGCCAGCAGGCGACAGGGGGCCGACTATGGCTACACCTTC TRBD1 TRBJ1-2 - TRBV28
CASSLAAATEAFF TGTGCCAGCAGCTTAGCTGCGGCCACTGAAGCTTTCTTT - TRBJ1-1 - TRBV7-2
CASSAGLAGETQYF TGTGCCAGCAGCGCCGGACTAGCGGGAGAGACCCAGTACTTC TRBD2 TRBJ2-5 - TRBV9
CASRQGADTQYF TGTGCCAGCAGACAGGGCGCAGATACGCAGTATTTT - TRBJ2-3 - TRBV28
CASSLVGLWHEQFF TGCGCCAGCAGCTTGGTGGGGCTTTGGCATGAGCAGTTCTTC - TRBJ2-1 many TRBV5-1
CASSFALAGFRTGELFF TGTGCCAGCAGCTTTGCGCTAGCGGGGTTCCGAACCGGGGAGCTGTTTTTT - TRBJ2-2 - TRBV12-1
CASSSYRLVEAFF TGTGCCAGCAGCTCATACAGGCTCGTCGAAGCTTTCTTT - TRBJ1-1 - TRBV5-5
CASSPSGSYGYTF TGTGCCAGCAGCCCCTCTGGGAGCTATGGCTACACCTTC - TRBJ1-2 - TRBV12-3/TRBV12-4
CAISELGQNPRNEKLFF TGTGCCATCAGTGAGTTGGGACAGAACCCAAGAAATGAAAAACTGTTTTTT TRBD1 TRBJ1-4 once TRBV10-3
CASSQPGTAFYNEQFF TGTGCCAGCAGCCAACCCGGGACAGCGTTTTATAATGAGCAGTTCTTC TRBD1 TRBJ2-1 few TRBV5-4
CASSPTGGGYEQYF TGTGCCAGCAGCCCGACAGGAGGCGGCTACGAGCAGTACTTC - TRBJ2-7 - TRBV6-2/TRBV6-3
CASSRETGISGNTIYF TGTGCCAGCAGCCGAGAAACCGGGATCTCTGGAAACACCATATATTTT - TRBJ1-3 - TRBV4-2
CASSEGLAGGPYEQYF TGTGCCAGCAGTGAGGGACTAGCGGGAGGGCCGTACGAGCAGTACTTC TRBD2 TRBJ2-7 - TRBV2
CASSLGQGYDNEQFF TGTGCCAGCAGCTTAGGACAGGGTTATGACAATGAGCAGTTCTTC TRBD1 TRBJ2-1 once TRBV11-3
CASSSDSSYEQYF TGCGCCAGCAGCTCGGACAGTAGCTACGAGCAGTACTTC - TRBJ2-7 - TRBV5-1
CASSLVRGKGYTF TGTGCCAGCAGCCTCGTCAGGGGAAAAGGCTACACCTTC - TRBJ1-2 many TRBV14
CASSHDRDPNTGELFF TGCGCCAGCAGCCATGATCGGGATCCGAACACCGGGGAGCTGTTTTTT - TRBJ2-2 - TRBV4-1
CASSQDTTEARPQHF TGTGCCAGCAGCCAAGATACCACCGAGGCTAGGCCCCAGCATTTT - TRBJ1-5 few TRBV3-1/TRBV3-2
CASSLSRSYEQYF TGTGCCAGCAGTTTATCGAGGAGCTACGAGCAGTACTTC - TRBJ2-7 - TRBV27
CASSAGQGARGELFF TGCGCCAGCTCAGCGGGACAGGGGGCGAGAGGGGAGCTGTTTTTT TRBD1 TRBJ2-2 - TRBV5-1
CASRRETGRDTEAFF TGTGCCAGCAGACGGGAAACAGGGAGGGACACTGAAGCTTTCTTT - TRBJ1-1 - TRBV13
CASNTPGTGDEKLFF TGTGCCAGCAACACCCCCGGGACAGGAGATGAAAAACTGTTTTTT TRBD1 TRBJ1-4 - TRBV3-1/TRBV3-2
CASSFGGAYNEQFF TGTGCCAGCAGCTTTGGAGGGGCCTACAATGAGCAGTTCTTC - TRBJ2-1 - TRBV7-2
CASSLAPGQRTGELFF TGTGCCAGCAGCTTGGCCCCGGGACAGCGGACCGGGGAGCTGTTTTTT TRBD1 TRBJ2-2 - TRBV5-4
CASSLGTANYGYTF TGTGCCAGCAGCTTAGGGACAGCTAACTATGGCTACACCTTC - TRBJ1-2 - TRBV7-2
CASSYPIHSGANVLTF TGTGCCAGCAGTTACCCGATACATTCTGGGGCCAACGTCCTGACTTTC - TRBJ2-6 - TRBV6-2/TRBV6-3